This T cell receptor (beta chain) was observed in a study of graft-versus-host responses after intestinal transplantation. Study-level background: Recipients obtained multivisceral, liver-intestinal, or isolated intestinal transplants.

The data were produced by immunoSEQ multiplex PCR, yet TCRdb's version contains in-frame clones alone and is incomplete. The sample contains approximately 18,000 clones, around 77% of which appear only once. The starting material, graft tissue, was processed to release intraepithelial and lamina propria lymphocytes. This clone was counted between two and nine times. Losses at the gene ends were 4 bases for V and 5 bases for J; bases not matched to a gene: 4. The CDR3 extends over 13 amino acids. Germline V CDR1 and CDR2: SNHLY, FYNNEI. The receptor was isolated from a human patient who received an intestinal transplant, so some T cells may come from the graft donor. Material: ileum tissue, obtained about 430 days after intestinal transplant. J is TRBJ2-5 and V is TRBV2; 7 bases fit TRBD1. The CDR3 loop reads CASSGQGFETQYF. The CDR3 nucleotides are TGTGCCAGCAGTGGACAGGGTTTCGAGACCCAGTACTTC.